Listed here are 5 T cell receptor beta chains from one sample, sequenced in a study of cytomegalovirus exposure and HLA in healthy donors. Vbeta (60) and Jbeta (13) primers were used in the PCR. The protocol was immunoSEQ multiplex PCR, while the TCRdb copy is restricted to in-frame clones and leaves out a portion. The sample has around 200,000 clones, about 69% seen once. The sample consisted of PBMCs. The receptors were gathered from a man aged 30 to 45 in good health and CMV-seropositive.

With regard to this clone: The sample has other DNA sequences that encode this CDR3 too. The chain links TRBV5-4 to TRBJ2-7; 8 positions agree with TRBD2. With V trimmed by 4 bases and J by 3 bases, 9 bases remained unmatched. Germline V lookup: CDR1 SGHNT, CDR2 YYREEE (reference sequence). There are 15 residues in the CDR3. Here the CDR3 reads CASSGGLAGYYEQYF. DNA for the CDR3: TGTGCCAGCAGCGGGGGGCTAGCGGGCTACTACGAGCAGTACTTC. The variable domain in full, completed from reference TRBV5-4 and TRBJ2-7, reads ETGVTQSPTHLIKTRGQQVTLRCSSQSGHNTVSWYQQALGQGPQFIFQYYREEENGRGNFPPRFSGLQFPNYSSELNVNALELDDSALYLCASSGGLAGYYEQYFGPGTRLTVT.

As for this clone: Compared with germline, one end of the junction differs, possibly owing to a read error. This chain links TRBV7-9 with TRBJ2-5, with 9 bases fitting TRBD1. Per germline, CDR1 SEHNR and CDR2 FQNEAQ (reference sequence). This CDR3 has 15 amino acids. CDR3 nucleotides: TGTTCCAGCAGCCTATTGACCGGGACAGGGAAGACCCAGTACTTC. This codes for CSSSLLTGTGKTQYF.

The CDR3 is CASSPALEYEQYF. As DNA, the CDR3 is TGTGCCAGCTCCCCAGCCTTAGAATACGAGCAGTACTTC. V is TRBV18 and J is TRBJ2-5; no firm D call. The J call may be mistaken, given a closer DNA end match to TRBJ2-7. Germline V CDR1 and CDR2: KGHSH, LQKENI. This CDR3 has 13 residues.

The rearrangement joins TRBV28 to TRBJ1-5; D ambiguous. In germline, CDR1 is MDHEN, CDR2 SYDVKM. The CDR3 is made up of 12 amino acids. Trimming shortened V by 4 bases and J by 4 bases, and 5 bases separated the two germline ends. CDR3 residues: CASSSYNQPQHF. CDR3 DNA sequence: TGTGCCAGCAGTTCCTATAATCAGCCCCAGCATTTT.

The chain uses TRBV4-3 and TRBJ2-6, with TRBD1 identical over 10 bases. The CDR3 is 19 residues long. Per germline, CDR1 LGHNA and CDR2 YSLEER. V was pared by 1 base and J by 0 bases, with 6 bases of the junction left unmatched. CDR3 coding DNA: TGCGCCAGCAGCCAAGGGGGGACAGGGGTACGCTCTGGGGCCAACGTCCTGACTTTC. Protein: CASSQGGTGVRSGANVLTF.